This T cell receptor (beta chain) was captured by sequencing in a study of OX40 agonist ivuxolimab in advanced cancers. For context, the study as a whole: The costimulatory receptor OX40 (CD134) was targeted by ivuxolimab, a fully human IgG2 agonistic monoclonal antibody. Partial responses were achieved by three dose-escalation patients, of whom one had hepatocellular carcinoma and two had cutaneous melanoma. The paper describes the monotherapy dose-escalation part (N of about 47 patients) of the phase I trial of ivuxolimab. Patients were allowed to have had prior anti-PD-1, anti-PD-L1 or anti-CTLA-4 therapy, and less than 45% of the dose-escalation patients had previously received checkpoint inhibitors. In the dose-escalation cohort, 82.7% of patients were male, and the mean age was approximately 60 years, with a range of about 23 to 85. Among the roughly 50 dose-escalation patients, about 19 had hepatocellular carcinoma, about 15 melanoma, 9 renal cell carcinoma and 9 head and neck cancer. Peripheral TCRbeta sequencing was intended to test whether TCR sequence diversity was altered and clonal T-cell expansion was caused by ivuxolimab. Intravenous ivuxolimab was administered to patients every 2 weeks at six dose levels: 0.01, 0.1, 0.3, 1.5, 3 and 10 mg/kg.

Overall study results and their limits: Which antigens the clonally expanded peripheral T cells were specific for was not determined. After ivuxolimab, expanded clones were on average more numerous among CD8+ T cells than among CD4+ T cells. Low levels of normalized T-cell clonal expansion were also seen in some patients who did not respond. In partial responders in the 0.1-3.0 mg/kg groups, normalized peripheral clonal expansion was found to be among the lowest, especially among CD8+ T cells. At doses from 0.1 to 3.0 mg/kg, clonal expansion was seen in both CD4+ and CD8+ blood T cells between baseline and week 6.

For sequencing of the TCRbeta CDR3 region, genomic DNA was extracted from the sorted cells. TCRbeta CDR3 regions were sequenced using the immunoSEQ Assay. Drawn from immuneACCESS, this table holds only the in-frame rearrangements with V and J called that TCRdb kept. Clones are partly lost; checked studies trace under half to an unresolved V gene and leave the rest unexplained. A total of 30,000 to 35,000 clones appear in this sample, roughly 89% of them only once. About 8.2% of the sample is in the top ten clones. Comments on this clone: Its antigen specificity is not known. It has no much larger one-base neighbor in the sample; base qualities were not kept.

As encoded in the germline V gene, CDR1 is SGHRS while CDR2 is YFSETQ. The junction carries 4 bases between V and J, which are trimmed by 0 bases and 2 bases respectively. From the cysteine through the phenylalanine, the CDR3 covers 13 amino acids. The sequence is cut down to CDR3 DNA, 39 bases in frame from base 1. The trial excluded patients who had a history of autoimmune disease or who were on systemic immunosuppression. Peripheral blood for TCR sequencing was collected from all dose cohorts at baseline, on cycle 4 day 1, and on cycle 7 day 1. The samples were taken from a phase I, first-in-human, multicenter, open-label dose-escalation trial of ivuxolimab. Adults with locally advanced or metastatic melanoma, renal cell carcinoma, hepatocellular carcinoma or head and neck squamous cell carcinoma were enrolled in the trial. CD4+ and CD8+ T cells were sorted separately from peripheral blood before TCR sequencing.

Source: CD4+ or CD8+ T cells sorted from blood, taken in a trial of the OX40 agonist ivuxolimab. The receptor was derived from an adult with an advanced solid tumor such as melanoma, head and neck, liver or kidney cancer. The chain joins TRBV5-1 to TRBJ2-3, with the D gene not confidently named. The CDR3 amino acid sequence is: CASSLAATDTQYF. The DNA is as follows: TGCGCCAGCAGCTTGGCTGCCACAGATACGCAGTATTTT.